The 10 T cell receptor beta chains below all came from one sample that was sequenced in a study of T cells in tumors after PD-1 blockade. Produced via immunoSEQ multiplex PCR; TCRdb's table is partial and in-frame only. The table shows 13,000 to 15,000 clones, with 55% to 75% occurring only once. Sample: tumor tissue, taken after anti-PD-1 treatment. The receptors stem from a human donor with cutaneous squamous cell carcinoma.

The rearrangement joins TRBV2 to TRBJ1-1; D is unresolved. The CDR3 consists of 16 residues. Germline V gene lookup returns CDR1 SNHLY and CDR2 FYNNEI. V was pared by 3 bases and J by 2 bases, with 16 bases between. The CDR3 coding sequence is TGTGCCAGCAGTGATTGGAATATAGGACTTAACACTGAAGCTTTCTTT. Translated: CASSDWNIGLNTEAFF.

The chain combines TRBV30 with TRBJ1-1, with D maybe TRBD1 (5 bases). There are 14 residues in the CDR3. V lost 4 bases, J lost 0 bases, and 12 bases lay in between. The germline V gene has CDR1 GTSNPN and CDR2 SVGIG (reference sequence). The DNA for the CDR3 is TGTGCCTGGAAGTACAGGATCATGAACACTGAAGCTTTCTTT. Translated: CAWKYRIMNTEAFF.

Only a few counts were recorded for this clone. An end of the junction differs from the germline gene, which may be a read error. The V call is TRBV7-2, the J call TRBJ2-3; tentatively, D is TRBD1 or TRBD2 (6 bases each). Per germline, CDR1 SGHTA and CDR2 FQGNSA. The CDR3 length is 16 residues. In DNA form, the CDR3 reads TGTGCCAGCAGCGTAGCAGGAGGGGGGTCCGCTGATACGCAGTATTTT. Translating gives CASSVAGGGSADTQYF.

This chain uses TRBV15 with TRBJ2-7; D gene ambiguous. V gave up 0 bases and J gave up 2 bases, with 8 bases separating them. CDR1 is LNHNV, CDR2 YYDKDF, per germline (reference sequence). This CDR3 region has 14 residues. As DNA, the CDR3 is TGTGCCACCAGCAGAGATCCCACTGCCTACGAGCAGTACTTC. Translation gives CATSRDPTAYEQYF.

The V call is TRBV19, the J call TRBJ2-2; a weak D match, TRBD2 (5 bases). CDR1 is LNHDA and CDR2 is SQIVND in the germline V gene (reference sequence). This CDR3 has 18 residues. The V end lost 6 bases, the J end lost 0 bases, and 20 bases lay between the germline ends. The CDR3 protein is CASRSLSGLIANTGELFF. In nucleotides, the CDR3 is TGTGCCAGTAGATCGCTATCAGGACTTATTGCGAACACCGGGGAGCTGTTTTTT.

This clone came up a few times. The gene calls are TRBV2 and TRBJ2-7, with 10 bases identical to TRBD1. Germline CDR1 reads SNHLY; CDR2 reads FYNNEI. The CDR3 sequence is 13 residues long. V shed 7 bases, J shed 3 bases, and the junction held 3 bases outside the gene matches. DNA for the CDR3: TGTGCCAGCATGGACAGGGGGGTCTACGAGCAGTACTTC. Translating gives CASMDRGVYEQYF. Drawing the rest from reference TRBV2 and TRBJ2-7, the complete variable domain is EPEVTQTPSHQVTQMGQEVILRCVPISNHLYFYWYRQILGQKVEFLVSFYNNEISEKSEIFDDQFSVERPDGSNFTLKIRSTKLEDSAMYFCASMDRGVYEQYFGPGTRLTVT.

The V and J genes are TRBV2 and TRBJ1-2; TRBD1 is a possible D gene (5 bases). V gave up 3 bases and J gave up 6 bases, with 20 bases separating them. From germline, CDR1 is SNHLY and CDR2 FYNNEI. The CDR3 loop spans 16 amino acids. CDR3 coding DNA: TGTGCCAGCAGTGATACTGGGACCGGCGGGTGGAATGGCTACACCTTC. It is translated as CASSDTGTGGWNGYTF.

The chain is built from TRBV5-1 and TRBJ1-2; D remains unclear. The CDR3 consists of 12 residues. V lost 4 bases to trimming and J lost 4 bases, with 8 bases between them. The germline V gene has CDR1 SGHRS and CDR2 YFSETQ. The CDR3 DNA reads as TGCGCCAGCAGCCCTGGACCCTATGGCTACACCTTC. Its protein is CASSPGPYGYTF. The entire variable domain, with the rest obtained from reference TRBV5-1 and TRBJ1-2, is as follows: KAGVTQTPRYLIKTRGQQVTLSCSPISGHRSVSWYQQTPGQGLQFLFEYFSETQRNKGNFPGRFSGRQFSNSRSEMNVSTLELGDSALYLCASSPGPYGYTFGSGTRLTVV.

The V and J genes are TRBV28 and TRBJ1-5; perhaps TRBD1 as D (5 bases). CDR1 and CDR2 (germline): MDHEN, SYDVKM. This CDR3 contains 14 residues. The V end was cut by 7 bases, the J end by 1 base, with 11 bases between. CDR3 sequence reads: CASNQGGSNQPQHF. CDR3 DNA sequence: TGTGCCAGCAATCAGGGAGGGAGCAATCAGCCCCAGCATTTT. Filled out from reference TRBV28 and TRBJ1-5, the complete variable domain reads DVKVTQSSRYLVKRTGEKVFLECVQDMDHENMFWYRQDPGLGLRLIYFSYDVKMKEKGDIPEGYSVSREKKERFSLILESASTNQTSMYLCASNQGGSNQPQHFGDGTRLSIL.

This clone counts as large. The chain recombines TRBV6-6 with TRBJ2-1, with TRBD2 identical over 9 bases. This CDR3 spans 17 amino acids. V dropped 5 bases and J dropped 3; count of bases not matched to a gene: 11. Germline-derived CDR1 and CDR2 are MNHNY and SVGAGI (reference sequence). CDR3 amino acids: CASSPSSVREGYNEQFF. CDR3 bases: TGTGCCAGCAGTCCCTCTTCCGTGCGGGAGGGCTACAATGAGCAGTTCTTC.